These T cell receptor beta chains were read from a single sample in a study of shared clonotypes between healthy human individuals. Using immunoSEQ multiplex PCR, the repertoire was profiled, and TCRdb retains in-frame clones only, with some absent. Of some 2 million clones listed, 85% to 95% are singletons. Sequencing used naive CD4+ T cells sorted from blood. The receptors come from a man between 18 and 29 years old in good health. CDR3s include the opening cysteine and the closing phenylalanine or tryptophan. The order of the fields is clone size, J gene, D gene, V gene, CDR3 protein, CDR3 DNA. A D gene is named only where the DNA matches it firmly. Clone size is not always given. Where it is, it says once, few, many or a class for expanded clones.

size: -; J: TRBJ2-6; D: -; V: TRBV6-1; CDR3: CASSAALPLSGANVLTF; DNA: TGTGCCAGCAGTGCCGCACTGCCCCTCTCTGGGGCCAACGTCCTGACTTTC
size: -; J: TRBJ2-3; D: -; V: TRBV6-6; CDR3: CASRGPLSTDTQYF; DNA: TGTGCCAGCAGGGGACCGCTTAGCACAGATACGCAGTATTTT
size: -; J: TRBJ2-1; D: -; V: TRBV5-6; CDR3: CASSLVGQNYNEQFF; DNA: TGTGCCAGCAGCTTGGTTGGACAAAACTACAATGAGCAGTTCTTC
size: -; J: TRBJ1-2; D: -; V: TRBV28; CDR3: CASSFKDGYTF; DNA: TGTGCCAGCAGTTTTAAGGATGGCTACACCTTC
size: -; J: TRBJ1-5; D: TRBD1; V: TRBV18; CDR3: CASSPGTEIAQHF; DNA: TGTGCCAGCTCACCGGGGACAGAAATAGCCCAGCATTTT
size: -; J: TRBJ2-7; D: TRBD1; V: TRBV5-6; CDR3: CASSLAGGTGDPYEQYF; DNA: TGTGCCAGCAGCTTGGCTGGTGGGACAGGGGACCCATACGAGCAGTACTTC
size: -; J: TRBJ1-1; D: -; V: TRBV10-3; CDR3: CAISREGTEAFF; DNA: TGTGCCATCTCCAGGGAGGGGACTGAAGCTTTCTTT
size: -; J: TRBJ2-7; D: TRBD2; V: TRBV10-3; CDR3: CAIRTGTSTANEQYF; DNA: TGTGCCATCCGAACCGGGACTAGTACGGCGAACGAGCAGTACTTC
size: -; J: TRBJ2-7; D: -; V: TRBV27; CDR3: CASSFRVPRDGFYEQYF; DNA: TGTGCCAGCAGTTTCCGGGTACCCCGGGACGGATTCTACGAGCAGTACTTC
size: once; J: TRBJ2-3; D: TRBD2; V: TRBV30; CDR3: CAWSSGGLMADTQYF; DNA: TGTGCCTGGAGTAGCGGGGGGTTGATGGCAGATACGCAGTATTTT
size: -; J: TRBJ2-2; D: -; V: TRBV6-4; CDR3: CASSDSSITGELFF; DNA: TGTGCCAGCAGTGACTCTTCCATCACCGGGGAGCTGTTTTTT
size: -; J: TRBJ2-2; D: -; V: TRBV6-6; CDR3: CASSYSRGSNTGELFF; DNA: TGTGCCAGCAGTTACTCCCGGGGCTCGAACACCGGGGAGCTGTTTTTT
size: few; J: TRBJ2-2; D: -; V: TRBV7-3; CDR3: CASSLGVNTGELFF; DNA: TGTGCCAGCAGCTTAGGAGTGAACACCGGGGAGCTGTTTTTT
size: -; J: TRBJ1-4; D: -; V: TRBV4-1; CDR3: CASSWGREGEKLFF; DNA: TGCGCCAGCAGCTGGGGAAGGGAGGGTGAAAAACTGTTTTTT
size: -; J: TRBJ2-7; D: TRBD1; V: TRBV10-3; CDR3: CAIEATGGGEQYF; DNA: TGTGCCATCGAAGCGACAGGGGGCGGGGAGCAGTACTTC
size: -; J: TRBJ1-2; D: -; V: TRBV2; CDR3: CASSEVGANYGYTF; DNA: TGTGCCAGCAGTGAAGTAGGTGCTAACTATGGCTACACCTTC
size: once; J: TRBJ1-5; D: TRBD1; V: TRBV19; CDR3: CASRGEQGKRPQHF; DNA: TGTGCCAGTAGGGGAGAACAGGGGAAAAGGCCCCAGCATTTT
size: -; J: TRBJ2-7; D: TRBD1; V: TRBV28; CDR3: CASSSGQGGEQYF; DNA: TGTGCCAGCAGTTCGGGACAGGGCGGCGAGCAGTACTTC
size: -; J: TRBJ2-7; D: TRBD1; V: TRBV7-7; CDR3: CASSHGTGEYYEQYF; DNA: TGTGCTAGCAGTCACGGGACAGGGGAATACTACGAGCAGTACTTC
size: few; J: TRBJ1-1; D: TRBD1; V: TRBV6-5; CDR3: CASSRGQTEAFF; DNA: TGTGCCAGTTCCAGGGGGCAAACTGAAGCTTTCTTT
size: -; J: TRBJ2-5; D: TRBD2; V: TRBV5-5; CDR3: CASSLERGWETQYF; DNA: TGTGCCAGCAGCTTGGAGCGGGGATGGGAGACCCAGTACTTC
size: -; J: TRBJ2-7; D: TRBD1; V: TRBV6-6; CDR3: CASSYSDRGRDEQYF; DNA: TGTGCCAGCAGTTACAGCGACAGGGGGCGGGACGAGCAGTACTTC
size: -; J: TRBJ2-7; D: TRBD1; V: TRBV19; CDR3: CASRRQGGEQYF; DNA: TGTGCCAGTCGGCGACAGGGGGGAGAGCAGTACTTC
size: -; J: TRBJ2-7; D: -; V: TRBV27; CDR3: CASSLRATPLNEQYF; DNA: TGTGCCAGCAGTTTAAGGGCTACTCCCCTCAACGAGCAGTACTTC
size: -; J: TRBJ2-7; D: TRBD1; V: TRBV6-5; CDR3: CASSYRTGAYEQYF; DNA: TGTGCCAGCAGTTACAGGACAGGGGCCTACGAGCAGTACTTC
size: -; J: TRBJ1-3; D: -; V: TRBV25-1; CDR3: CASSNGGFSGNTIYF; DNA: TGTGCCAGCAGCAACGGGGGTTTCTCTGGAAACACCATATATTTT
size: -; J: TRBJ1-2; D: -; V: TRBV25-1; CDR3: CASSDGGLLGRHGYTF; DNA: TGTGCCAGCAGTGATGGGGGCCTCCTGGGTAGGCATGGCTACACCTTC
size: -; J: TRBJ2-3; D: -; V: TRBV30; CDR3: CAWSIEDTQYF; DNA: TGTGCCTGGAGCATAGAGGATACGCAGTATTTT
size: -; J: TRBJ2-3; D: -; V: TRBV6-5; CDR3: CASRGGRGKAQYF; DNA: TGTGCCAGCCGGGGAGGCAGGGGTAAGGCGCAGTATTTT
size: -; J: TRBJ1-1; D: TRBD1; V: TRBV9; CDR3: CASSASTGGRTEAFF; DNA: TGTGCCAGCAGCGCTTCGACAGGGGGGCGAACTGAAGCTTTCTTT
size: -; J: TRBJ1-6; D: TRBD1; V: TRBV4-1; CDR3: CASSRPGQDNSPLHF; DNA: TGCGCCAGCAGCCGGCCGGGACAGGATAATTCACCCCTCCACTTT
size: -; J: TRBJ2-3; D: TRBD1; V: TRBV2; CDR3: CARGGTGSKDTQYF; DNA: TGTGCCAGGGGGGGGACAGGGTCCAAAGATACGCAGTATTTT
size: -; J: TRBJ2-2; D: TRBD2; V: TRBV7-9; CDR3: CASSLRTSENTGELFF; DNA: TGTGCCAGCAGCTTAAGGACTAGCGAGAACACCGGGGAGCTGTTTTTT
size: -; J: TRBJ2-4; D: -; V: TRBV7-9; CDR3: CASSLGGPKNIQYF; DNA: TGTGCCAGCAGCTTAGGGGGGCCCAAAAACATTCAGTACTTC
size: -; J: TRBJ2-2; D: TRBD1; V: TRBV5-4; CDR3: CASRPNTGTGNTGELFF; DNA: TGTGCCAGCAGACCCAACACCGGGACAGGCAACACCGGGGAGCTGTTTTTT
size: -; J: TRBJ2-2; D: TRBD1; V: TRBV5-1; CDR3: CASSLAGGITGELFF; DNA: TGCGCCAGCAGCTTGGCAGGGGGCATCACCGGGGAGCTGTTTTTT
size: once; J: TRBJ1-1; D: -; V: TRBV7-2; CDR3: CASSITLGLNTEAFF; DNA: TGTGCCAGCAGCATCACGTTGGGATTGAACACTGAAGCTTTCTTT
size: -; J: TRBJ2-2; D: -; V: TRBV4-3; CDR3: CASSQDWIGTGELFF; DNA: TGCGCCAGCAGCCAAGATTGGATCGGCACCGGGGAGCTGTTTTTT
size: -; J: TRBJ2-5; D: TRBD2; V: TRBV2; CDR3: CASSEAASGGKTQYF; DNA: TGTGCCAGCAGTGAAGCTGCTAGCGGGGGTAAGACCCAGTACTTC
size: -; J: TRBJ2-5; D: -; V: TRBV30; CDR3: CAWSGGEETQYF; DNA: TGTGCCTGGAGCGGGGGCGAGGAGACCCAGTACTTC
size: -; J: TRBJ2-3; D: -; V: TRBV10-2; CDR3: CASSVLTSTDTQYF; DNA: TGCGCCAGCAGTGTTCTAACTAGCACAGATACGCAGTATTTT
size: -; J: TRBJ1-6; D: TRBD1; V: TRBV4-2; CDR3: CASSQDREGYNSPLHF; DNA: TGTGCCAGCAGCCAGGACAGGGAGGGCTATAATTCACCCCTCCACTTT
size: -; J: TRBJ1-3; D: -; V: TRBV7-2; CDR3: CASSAPTGNTIYF; DNA: TGTGCCAGCAGCGCCCCAACAGGAAACACCATATATTTT
size: -; J: TRBJ2-7; D: -; V: TRBV7-9; CDR3: CASSFGGGPSEQYF; DNA: TGTGCCAGCAGCTTCGGCGGGGGCCCCTCCGAGCAGTACTTC
size: -; J: TRBJ2-7; D: TRBD2; V: TRBV19; CDR3: CASTTSGSSYEQYF; DNA: TGTGCCAGTACAACTAGCGGAAGCTCCTACGAGCAGTACTTC